This T cell receptor (beta chain) came from a study of beta chain features in type 1 diabetes. Study-wide context: Summed over all samples, the examined sorted cells came to roughly 110,000,000. General study results and limits: The study found moderately but significantly shorter TCRB CDR3s in all four CD4+ subsets of Type 1 diabetes patients.

The germline gives CDR1 SGHNT, CDR2 YYREEE (reference sequence). This CDR3 has 13 residues. Trimming took off 5 bases at V and 6 bases at J, with 14 bases between the two ends. This clone was observed a few times. The antigen is not known. Sorted cells reached over 95% purity in every population. TCRB transcripts that were expressed got sequenced, as all of the isolated RNA had been reverse transcribed. Assay: immunoSEQ multiplex PCR; the TCRdb copy retains only in-frame clones and omits some. The sample has 300,000 to 350,000 clones, 13% seen once. Sequenced input: naive CD4+ T cells from blood. The clonotype was recovered from a woman aged 18-30 years with type 1 diabetes. J is TRBJ1-1 and V is TRBV5-4; D ambiguous. CDR3 residues: CASSQELRAEAFF. The CDR3 nucleotides are TGTGCCAGCAGTCAGGAGCTGAGGGCTGAAGCTTTCTTT.